What follows describes a single T cell receptor (beta chain). These data originate in a study of blood T cell repertoires in COVID-19. Study summary: Collection of acute and convalescent COVID-19 samples took place in the United States, Italy and Spain. PBMCs, B-cell-depleted T cells, or T cells were the source of the cDNA or gDNA that made up the material.

The CDR3 is made up of 15 amino acids. Germline lookup yields CDR1 LNHDA and CDR2 SQIVND (reference sequence). Trimming cost V 10 bases and J 0 bases, with 16 bases left between them. Original data processing: Amplification with reference gene primers provided the estimates of nucleated cell counts. Produced via immunoSEQ multiplex PCR; TCRdb's table is partial and in-frame only. That table gives V, J and clone size, and the DNA gave D and trimming. The sample lists over 250,000 clones, roughly 90% occurring once. The sequence was obtained from a man aged 45-65 years with acute or convalescent COVID-19. The chain employs TRBV19 and TRBJ1-3, with no clear D. The sequenced sample consisted of peripheral blood. The CDR3, as DNA: TGTGCCACTATGCAGACTATTTACTCTGGAAACACCATATATTTT. It encodes CATMQTIYSGNTIYF.